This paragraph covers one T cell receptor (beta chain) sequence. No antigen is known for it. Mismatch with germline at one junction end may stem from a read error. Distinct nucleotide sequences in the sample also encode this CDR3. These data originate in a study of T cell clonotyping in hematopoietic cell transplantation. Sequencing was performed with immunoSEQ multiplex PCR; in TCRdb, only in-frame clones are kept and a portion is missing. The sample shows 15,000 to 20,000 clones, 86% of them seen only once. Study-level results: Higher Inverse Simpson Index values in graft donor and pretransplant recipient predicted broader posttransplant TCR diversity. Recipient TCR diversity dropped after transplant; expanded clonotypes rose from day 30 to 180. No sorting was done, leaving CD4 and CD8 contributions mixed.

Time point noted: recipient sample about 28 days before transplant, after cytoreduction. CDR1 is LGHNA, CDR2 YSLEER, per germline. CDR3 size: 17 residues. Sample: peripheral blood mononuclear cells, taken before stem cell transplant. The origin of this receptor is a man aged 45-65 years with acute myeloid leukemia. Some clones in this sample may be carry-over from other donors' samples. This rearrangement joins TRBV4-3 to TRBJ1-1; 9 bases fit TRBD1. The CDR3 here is CASSQEIGTGSNTEAFF. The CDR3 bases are TGCGCCAGCAGCCAAGAGATAGGGACAGGGTCGAACACTGAGGCTTTCTTT.